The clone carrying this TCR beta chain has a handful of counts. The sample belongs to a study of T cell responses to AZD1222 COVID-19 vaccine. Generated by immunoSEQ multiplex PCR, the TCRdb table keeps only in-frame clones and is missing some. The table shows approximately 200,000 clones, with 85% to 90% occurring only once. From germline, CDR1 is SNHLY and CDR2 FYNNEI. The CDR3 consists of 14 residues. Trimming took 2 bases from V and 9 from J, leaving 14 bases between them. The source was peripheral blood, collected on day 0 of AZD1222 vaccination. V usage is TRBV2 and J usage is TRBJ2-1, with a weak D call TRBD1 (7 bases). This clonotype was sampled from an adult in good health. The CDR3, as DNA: TGTGCCAGCAGTGAAAGGCCCAGGGGGGCTGAGCAGTTCTTC. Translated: CASSERPRGAEQFF.